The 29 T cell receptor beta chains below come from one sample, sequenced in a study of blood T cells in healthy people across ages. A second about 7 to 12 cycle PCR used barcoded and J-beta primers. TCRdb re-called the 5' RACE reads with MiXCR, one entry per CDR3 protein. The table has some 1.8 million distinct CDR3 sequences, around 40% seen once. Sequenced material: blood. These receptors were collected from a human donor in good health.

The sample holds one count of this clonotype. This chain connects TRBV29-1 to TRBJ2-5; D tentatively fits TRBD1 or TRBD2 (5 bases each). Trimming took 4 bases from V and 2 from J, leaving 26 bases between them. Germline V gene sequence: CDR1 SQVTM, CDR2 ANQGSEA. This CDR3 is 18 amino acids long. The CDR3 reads CSVAGITGAGWRQETQYF. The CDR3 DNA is TGCAGCGTTGCGGGAATTACAGGAGCCGGGTGGAGACAAGAGACCCAGTACTTC.

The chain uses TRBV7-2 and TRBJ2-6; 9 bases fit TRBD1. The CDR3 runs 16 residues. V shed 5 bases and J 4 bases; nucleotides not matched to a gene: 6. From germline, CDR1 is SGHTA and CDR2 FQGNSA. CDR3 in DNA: TGTGCCAGCAGCCCCCGGACAGGGGCGGGGGCCAACGTCCTGACTTTC. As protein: CASSPRTGAGANVLTF.

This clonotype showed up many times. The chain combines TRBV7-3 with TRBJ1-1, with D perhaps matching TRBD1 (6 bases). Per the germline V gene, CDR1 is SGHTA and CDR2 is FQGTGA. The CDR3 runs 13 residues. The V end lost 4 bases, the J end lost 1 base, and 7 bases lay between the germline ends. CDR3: CASSSGANTEAFF. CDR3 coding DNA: TGTGCCAGCAGCTCAGGGGCGAACACTGAAGCTTTCTTT.

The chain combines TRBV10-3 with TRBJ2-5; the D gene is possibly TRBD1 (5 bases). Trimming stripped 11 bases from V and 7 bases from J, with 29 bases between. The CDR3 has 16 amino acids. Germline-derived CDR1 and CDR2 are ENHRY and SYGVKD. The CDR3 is CAVYQNRRIYTGTQYF. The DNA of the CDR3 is TGTGCCGTCTACCAAAACAGGAGAATTTACACTGGGACCCAGTACTTC.

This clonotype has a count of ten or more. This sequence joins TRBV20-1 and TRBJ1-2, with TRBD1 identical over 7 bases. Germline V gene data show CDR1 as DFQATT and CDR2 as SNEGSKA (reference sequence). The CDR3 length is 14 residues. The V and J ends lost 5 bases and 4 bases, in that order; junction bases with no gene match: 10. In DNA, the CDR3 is TGCAGTGCTGAAGAAGGACAGGATACCTATGGCTACACCTTC. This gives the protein CSAEEGQDTYGYTF.

CDR3 DNA sequence: TGCGCCAGCAGCCAGTACCTTGACGGCTACTATGGCTACACCTTC. This codes for CASSQYLDGYYGYTF. V gene TRBV4-3 combines with J gene TRBJ1-2; D is uncertain. The CDR3 spans 15 residues. CDR1 is LGHNA and CDR2 is YSLEER in the germline V gene. V was shortened by 3 bases and J by 3 bases, with 14 bases between the two germline ends.

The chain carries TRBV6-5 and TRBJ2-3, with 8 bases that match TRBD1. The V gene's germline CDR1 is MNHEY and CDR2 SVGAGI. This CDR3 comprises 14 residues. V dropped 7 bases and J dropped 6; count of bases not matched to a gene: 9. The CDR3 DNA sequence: TGTGCCAGCACCCGGGACAGGACCATGGATACGCAGTATTTT. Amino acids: CASTRDRTMDTQYF.

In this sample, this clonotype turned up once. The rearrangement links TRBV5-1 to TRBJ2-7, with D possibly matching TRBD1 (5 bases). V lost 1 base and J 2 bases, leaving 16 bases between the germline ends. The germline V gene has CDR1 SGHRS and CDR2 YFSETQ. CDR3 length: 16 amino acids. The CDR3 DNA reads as TGCGCCAGCAGCTTGTATCAAGCACAGGAACCCTACGAGCAGTACTTC. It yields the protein CASSLYQAQEPYEQYF.

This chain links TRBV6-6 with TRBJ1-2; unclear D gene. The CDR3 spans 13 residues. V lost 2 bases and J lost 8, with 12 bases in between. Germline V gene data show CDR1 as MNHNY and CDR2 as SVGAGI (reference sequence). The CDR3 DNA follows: TGTGCCAGCAGTTACCGGTTGGAGAAGGGCTACACCTTC. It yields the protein CASSYRLEKGYTF.

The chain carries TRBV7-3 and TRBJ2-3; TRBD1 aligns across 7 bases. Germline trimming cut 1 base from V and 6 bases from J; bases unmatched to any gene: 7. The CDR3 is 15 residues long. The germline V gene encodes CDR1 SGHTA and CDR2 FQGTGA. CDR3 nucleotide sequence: TGTGCCAGCAGCTTAATAGCTAGGGGGCACGATACGCAGTATTTT. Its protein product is CASSLIARGHDTQYF.

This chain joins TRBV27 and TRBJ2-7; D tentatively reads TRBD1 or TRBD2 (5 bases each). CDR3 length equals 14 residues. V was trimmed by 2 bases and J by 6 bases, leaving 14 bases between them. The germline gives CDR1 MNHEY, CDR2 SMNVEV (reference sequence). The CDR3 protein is CASSLQGRYFEQYF. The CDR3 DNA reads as TGTGCCAGCAGTTTACAGGGACGCTATTTCGAGCAGTACTTC.

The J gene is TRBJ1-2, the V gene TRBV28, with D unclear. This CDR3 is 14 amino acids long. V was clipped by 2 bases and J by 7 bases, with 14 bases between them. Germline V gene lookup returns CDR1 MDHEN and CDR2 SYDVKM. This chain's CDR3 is CASSLDRMVGGYTF. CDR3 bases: TGTGCCAGCAGTTTAGACCGTATGGTGGGTGGCTACACCTTC.

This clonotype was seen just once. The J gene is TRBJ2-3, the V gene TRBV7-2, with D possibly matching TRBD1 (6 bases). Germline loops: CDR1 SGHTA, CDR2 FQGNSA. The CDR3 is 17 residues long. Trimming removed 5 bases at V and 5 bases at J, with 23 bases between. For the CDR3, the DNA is TGTGCCAGCAGCCCCGACCCGGGACACACCTCTAGAGATACGCAGTATTTT. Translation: CASSPDPGHTSRDTQYF.

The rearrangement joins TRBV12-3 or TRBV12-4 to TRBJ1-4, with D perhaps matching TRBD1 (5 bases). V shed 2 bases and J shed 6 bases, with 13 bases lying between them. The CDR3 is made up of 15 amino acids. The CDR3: CASSLSGTAHEKLFF. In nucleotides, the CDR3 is TGTGCCAGCAGTTTATCGGGGACCGCCCATGAAAAACTGTTTTTT.

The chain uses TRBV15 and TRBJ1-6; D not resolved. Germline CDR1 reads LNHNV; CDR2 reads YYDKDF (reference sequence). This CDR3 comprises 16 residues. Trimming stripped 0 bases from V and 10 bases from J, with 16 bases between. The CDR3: CATSRDNTASGSPLHF. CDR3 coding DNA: TGTGCCACCAGCAGAGATAATACCGCTTCTGGATCACCCCTCCACTTT.

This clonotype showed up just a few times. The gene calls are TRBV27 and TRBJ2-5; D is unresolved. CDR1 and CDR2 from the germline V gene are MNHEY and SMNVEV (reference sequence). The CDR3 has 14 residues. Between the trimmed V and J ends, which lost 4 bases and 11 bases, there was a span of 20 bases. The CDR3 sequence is CASSSSTAYEKQYF. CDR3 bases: TGTGCCAGCAGTTCGAGTACAGCCTACGAGAAGCAGTACTTC.

CDR3 nucleotides: TGTGCCAGCAGCTTACCTCTAAAGCCCCCGGATACGCAGTATTTT. Encoded protein: CASSLPLKPPDTQYF. The rearrangement uses TRBV7-9 and TRBJ2-3; D is unclear. There are 15 residues in the CDR3. The V gene lost 2 bases and the J gene lost 6 bases, with 15 bases spanning the gap. In germline, CDR1 is SEHNR, CDR2 FQNEAQ (reference sequence).

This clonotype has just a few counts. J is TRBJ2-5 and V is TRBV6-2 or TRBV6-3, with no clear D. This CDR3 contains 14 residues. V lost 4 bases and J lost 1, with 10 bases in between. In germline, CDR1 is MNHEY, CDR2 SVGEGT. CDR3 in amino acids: CASSSVAAQETQYF. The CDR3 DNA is TGTGCCAGCAGTTCGGTGGCCGCCCAAGAGACCCAGTACTTC.

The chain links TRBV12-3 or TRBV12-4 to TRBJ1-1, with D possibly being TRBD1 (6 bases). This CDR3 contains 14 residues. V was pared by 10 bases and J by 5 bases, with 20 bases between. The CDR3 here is CAIKIGGAFTEAFF. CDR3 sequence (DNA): TGTGCCATTAAGATCGGGGGCGCGTTTACTGAAGCTTTCTTT.

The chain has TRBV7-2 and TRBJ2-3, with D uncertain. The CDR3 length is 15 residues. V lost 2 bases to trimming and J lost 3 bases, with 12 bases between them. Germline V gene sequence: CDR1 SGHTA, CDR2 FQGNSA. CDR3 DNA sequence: TGTGCCAGCAGCTTACTTCGGAGCCGAACAGATACGCAGTATTTT. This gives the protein CASSLLRSRTDTQYF.

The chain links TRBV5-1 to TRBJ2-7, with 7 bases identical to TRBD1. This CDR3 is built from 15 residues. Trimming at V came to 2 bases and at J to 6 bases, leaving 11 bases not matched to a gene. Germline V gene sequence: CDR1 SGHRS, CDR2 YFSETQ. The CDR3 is CASSFLQTGFSEQYF. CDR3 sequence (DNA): TGCGCCAGCAGCTTCCTCCAGACAGGGTTCAGCGAGCAGTACTTC.

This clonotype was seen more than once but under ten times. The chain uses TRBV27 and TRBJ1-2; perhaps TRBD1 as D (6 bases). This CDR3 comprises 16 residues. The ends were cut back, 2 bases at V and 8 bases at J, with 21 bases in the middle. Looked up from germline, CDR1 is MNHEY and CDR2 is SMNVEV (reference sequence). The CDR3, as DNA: TGTGCCAGCAGTTTAGCACAAGGGGGAGGGTCAGGCGGCTACACCTTC. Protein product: CASSLAQGGGSGGYTF.

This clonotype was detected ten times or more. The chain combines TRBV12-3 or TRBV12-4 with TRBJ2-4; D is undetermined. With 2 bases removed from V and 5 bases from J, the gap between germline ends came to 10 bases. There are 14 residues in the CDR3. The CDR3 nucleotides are TGTGCCAGCAGTTTAAGTCATGGCCAAAACATTCAGTACTTC. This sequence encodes CASSLSHGQNIQYF.

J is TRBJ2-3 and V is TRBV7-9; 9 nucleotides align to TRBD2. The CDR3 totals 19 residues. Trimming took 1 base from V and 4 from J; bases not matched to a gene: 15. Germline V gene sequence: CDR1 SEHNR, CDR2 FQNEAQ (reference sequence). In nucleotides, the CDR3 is TGTGCCAGCAGCTTAGGATCGTTGCGGGGGGGCCCATCCCCAGATACGCAGTATTTT. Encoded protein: CASSLGSLRGGPSPDTQYF.

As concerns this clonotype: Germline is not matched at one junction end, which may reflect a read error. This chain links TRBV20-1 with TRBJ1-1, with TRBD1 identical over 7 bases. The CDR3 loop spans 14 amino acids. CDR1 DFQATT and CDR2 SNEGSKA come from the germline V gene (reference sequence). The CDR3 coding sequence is TGCAGTGCTAGCTTAAGGACAGGCTACACTGAGGCTTTCTTT. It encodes CSASLRTGYTEAFF.

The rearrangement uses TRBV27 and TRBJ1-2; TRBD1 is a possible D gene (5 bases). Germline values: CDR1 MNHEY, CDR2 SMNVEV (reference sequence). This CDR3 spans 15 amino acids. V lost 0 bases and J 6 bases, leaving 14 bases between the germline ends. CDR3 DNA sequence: TGTGCCAGCAGTTTATCATGGGGGGGGGAGAATGGCTACACCTTC. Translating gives CASSLSWGGENGYTF.

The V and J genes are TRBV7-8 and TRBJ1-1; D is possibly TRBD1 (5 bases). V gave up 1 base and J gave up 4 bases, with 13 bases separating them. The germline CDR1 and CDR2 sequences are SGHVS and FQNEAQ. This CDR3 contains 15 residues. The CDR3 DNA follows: TGTGCCAGCAGCTTAGTAGTCTTGGGGACCACTGAAGCTTTCTTT. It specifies CASSLVVLGTTEAFF.

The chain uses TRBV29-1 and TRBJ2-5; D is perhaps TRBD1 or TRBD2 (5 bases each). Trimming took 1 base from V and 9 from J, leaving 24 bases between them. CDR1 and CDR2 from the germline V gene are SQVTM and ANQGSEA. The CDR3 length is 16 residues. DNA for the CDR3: TGCAGCGTTGAAGGGCTGGCAGGACACCAAGTGGAGGCCCAGTACTTC. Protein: CSVEGLAGHQVEAQYF. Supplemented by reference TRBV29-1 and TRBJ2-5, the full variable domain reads SAVISQKPSRDICQRGTSLTIQCQVDSQVTMMFWYRQQPGQSLTLIATANQGSEATYESGFVIDKFPISRPNLTFSTLTVSNMSPEDSSIYLCSVEGLAGHQVEAQYFGPGTRLLVL.

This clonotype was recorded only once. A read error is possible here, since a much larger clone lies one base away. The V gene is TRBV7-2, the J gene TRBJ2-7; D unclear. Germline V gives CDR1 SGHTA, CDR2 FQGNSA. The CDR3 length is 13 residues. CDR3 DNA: TGTGCCAGCAACTTAGGTACAGAGTACGAGCAGTACTTC. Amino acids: CASNLGTEYEQYF.